A selection of T cell receptor beta chains follows, all from one sample in a study of T cell responses to AZD1222 COVID-19 vaccine. The data were produced by immunoSEQ multiplex PCR, yet TCRdb's version contains in-frame clones alone and is incomplete. The table lists around 120,000 clones, approximately 92% of them singletons. Sequencing used peripheral blood, obtained 28 days after the second AZD1222 dose. These receptor sequences come from an adult who received the AZD1222 COVID-19 vaccine. Each CDR3 is given with its conserved first and last residue. The order of the fields is CDR3 length, D gene, V gene, clone size, J gene, CDR3 DNA, CDR3 protein. A D gene is named only where the DNA matches it firmly. Clone size is shown for a subset of rows, as once, few, many or a class of expanded clone.

15	TRBD1	TRBV5-1	-	TRBJ1-2	TGCGCCAGCAGCTTGACTGGACAGGGCGGGCATGGCTACACCTTC	CASSLTGQGGHGYTF
16	TRBD1	TRBV5-4	-	TRBJ2-7	TGTGCCAGCAGCTTGGAACCCACAGGGGGAGCCTACGAGCAGTACTTC	CASSLEPTGGAYEQYF
14	-	TRBV15	-	TRBJ2-1	TGTGCCACCAGCAGAGATCCAGGGAACAATGAGCAGTTCTTC	CATSRDPGNNEQFF
15	TRBD1	TRBV5-1	-	TRBJ1-2	TGCGCCAGCAGCTTGGGGACAGGGCCCCAGGGGGGCTACACCTTC	CASSLGTGPQGGYTF
17	TRBD2	TRBV27	-	TRBJ2-3	TGTGCCAGCACGCACCTAGCGGGAGTGGGATTCACAGATACGCAGTATTTT	CASTHLAGVGFTDTQYF
13	-	TRBV9	few	TRBJ2-1	TGTGCCAGCAGCGTAGTACCCAGAGATGAGCAGTTCTTC	CASSVVPRDEQFF
14	-	TRBV13	-	TRBJ1-2	TGTGCCAGCAGCTTAGAACACCGAAACTATGGCTACACCTTC	CASSLEHRNYGYTF
10	-	TRBV20-1	-	TRBJ2-7	TGCAGTCCAGGGAGGTACGAGCAGTACTTC	CSPGRYEQYF
12	-	TRBV28	once	TRBJ1-4	TGTGCCAGCAGCCGACGCAATGAAAAACTGTTTTTT	CASSRRNEKLFF
14	-	TRBV25-1	-	TRBJ1-4	TGTGCCAGCAGTGAATTTGGACGGTCCGGTAAACTGTTTTTT	CASSEFGRSGKLFF
15	TRBD2	TRBV9	-	TRBJ2-1	TGTGCCAGCAGCGTAGGCCTAGCGGGATTGGATGAGCAGTTCTTC	CASSVGLAGLDEQFF
15	-	TRBV5-5	-	TRBJ1-5	TGTGCCAGCAGCCTGTGGCAGGGGAGCAATCAGCCCCAGCATTTT	CASSLWQGSNQPQHF
13	-	TRBV28	-	TRBJ1-5	TGTGCCAGCAGGTTCCACGGTGCGCCCCCCATGCATTTT	CASRFHGAPPMHF
13	-	TRBV19	-	TRBJ1-1	TGTGCCAGTCTTCGCCGGGGGGCAACTGAAGCTTTCTTT	CASLRRGATEAFF
17	-	TRBV4-1	-	TRBJ1-1	TGCGCCAGCAGCCAAAGTTTCGTACGCGGACCGGCCACTGAAGCTTTCTTT	CASSQSFVRGPATEAFF
18	-	TRBV19	-	TRBJ1-5	TGTGCCAGTACCTGGGGCAGCGATACAGGTTATAGCAATCAGCCCCAGCATTTT	CASTWGSDTGYSNQPQHF
11	-	TRBV12-3/TRBV12-4	-	TRBJ2-7	TGTGCCAGCAGTTCCTCCTACGAGCAGTACTTC	CASSSSYEQYF
16	-	TRBV10-3	-	TRBJ2-3	TGTGCCATCAGTGCCTCGGGGACCCTGGGGACAGATACGCAGTATTTT	CAISASGTLGTDTQYF
14	TRBD2	TRBV18	-	TRBJ2-5	TGTGCCAGCTCACCAAGCGGGGGGCAAGAGACCCAGTACTTC	CASSPSGGQETQYF
17	-	TRBV2	once	TRBJ2-6	TGTGCCAGCAGTGTCATAGACCAGGGATCCGGGGCCAACGTCCTGACTTTC	CASSVIDQGSGANVLTF
11	-	TRBV19	-	TRBJ1-2	TGTGCCAGTAGTATAGGGGTTGGCTACACCTTC	CASSIGVGYTF
15	TRBD1	TRBV28	-	TRBJ2-7	TGTGCCACCTCCCCCTCAGGGACAGCCTCCTACGAGCAGTACTTC	CATSPSGTASYEQYF
15	-	TRBV3-1/TRBV3-2	-	TRBJ1-3	TGTGCCAGCAACGTTGGACCGTACTCTGGAAACACCATATATTTT	CASNVGPYSGNTIYF
14	-	TRBV7-2	-	TRBJ1-2	TGTGCCAGCAGCCGTCGTTTAGGGGAAAATGGCTACACCTTC	CASSRRLGENGYTF
18	TRBD1	TRBV7-6	-	TRBJ1-4	TGTGCCAGCAGCTTAGCCCCCGCGACAGGGGGCACTAATGAAAAACTGTTTTTT	CASSLAPATGGTNEKLFF
16	TRBD1	TRBV28	-	TRBJ2-5	TGTGCCAGTATGCAAAGATATAACAGGGGGCTTGAGACCCAGTACTTC	CASMQRYNRGLETQYF
15	TRBD1	TRBV23-1	-	TRBJ2-7	TGCGCCAGCAGTCAACCGGGACAGGAAACCTACGAGCAGTACTTC	CASSQPGQETYEQYF
14	TRBD1	TRBV7-2	-	TRBJ1-4	TGTGCCAGCAGCTTAGAAGGGGGCCGGAAAAAACTGTTTTTT	CASSLEGGRKKLFF
16	TRBD1	TRBV5-1	-	TRBJ1-4	TGCGCCAGCACCAGGGACAGCTCCTTAACTAATGAAAAACTGTTTTTT	CASTRDSSLTNEKLFF
13	-	TRBV2	-	TRBJ1-4	TGTGCCAGCAGCCCAGGCGGTGGTGAAAAACTGTTTTTT	CASSPGGGEKLFF
12	-	TRBV18	-	TRBJ1-3	TGTGCCAGTTTACCCGGAGGAAACACCATATATTTT	CASLPGGNTIYF
11	-	TRBV7-9	few	TRBJ2-5	TGTGCCAGCAGCTTTACAGAGACCCAGTACTTC	CASSFTETQYF
14	TRBD1	TRBV18	-	TRBJ2-7	TGTGCCAGCTCGCCGACAGGGTCCGACTACGAGCAGTACTTC	CASSPTGSDYEQYF
15	-	TRBV5-6	-	TRBJ1-3	TGTGCCAGCAGCTTGTACGGGAGCTCTGGAAACACCATATATTTT	CASSLYGSSGNTIYF
15	TRBD2	TRBV28	-	TRBJ2-1	TGTGCCAGCAGTTTGGCGAGCGGGAGGATCAATGAGCAGTTCTTC	CASSLASGRINEQFF
15	-	TRBV10-1	-	TRBJ2-1	TGCGCCAGCAGTGAGTCGACAGGTTCATACAATGAGCAGTTCTTC	CASSESTGSYNEQFF
12	-	TRBV20-1	-	TRBJ1-2	TGCAGTGCTAGTCCTATAAACTATGGCTACACCTTC	CSASPINYGYTF
17	-	TRBV5-1	-	TRBJ2-7	TGCGCCAGCAGCTTGGACAGTGGGAGGGGGACATCCTACGAGCAGTACTTC	CASSLDSGRGTSYEQYF
14	-	TRBV2	-	TRBJ1-1	TGTGCCAGCGCTTGGACAAAATCCAACACTGAAGCTTTCTTT	CASAWTKSNTEAFF
15	-	TRBV7-2	once	TRBJ2-7	TGTGCCAGCAGCGCTCGAGCGGGTTCCTCCTACGAGCAGTACTTC	CASSARAGSSYEQYF
15	-	TRBV7-6	-	TRBJ2-5	TGTGCCAGCAGCTATACCGCGGACAACAAAGAGACCCAGTACTTC	CASSYTADNKETQYF
11	-	TRBV2	-	TRBJ2-7	TGTGCCAGCAGCGACAGGTACGAGCAGTACTTC	CASSDRYEQYF